This T cell receptor (beta chain) stems from a study of glioma-infiltrating T cells after dendritic cell vaccination. Points from the study as a whole: Higher TCR clonality did not directly relate to longer survival.

Primers: 60 V beta forward and 13 J beta reverse. Profiling relied on immunoSEQ multiplex PCR, and the TCRdb table lists in-frame clones only, not all of them. The sample records approximately 93,000 clones, 85% being singletons. Trimming cost V 5 bases and J 6 bases; bases outside gene matches: 6. The CDR3 spans 14 residues. CDR1 and CDR2 from the germline V gene are SGHVS and FNYEAQ. For this clone: Antigen: not known.

Sample time point: after dendritic cell vaccination, including at tumor progression/relapse. Blood PBMC samples: pre-vaccination, two weeks post third vaccination, and at tumor progression. The rearrangement uses TRBV7-6 and TRBJ2-7; 11 nucleotides align to TRBD2. Here the sequenced sample was blood, taken after dendritic cell vaccination. This sequence was found in a human donor with glioblastoma. CDR3 sequence reads: CASSPPLAGGEQYF. The CDR3 DNA follows: TGTGCCAGCAGCCCCCCTCTAGCGGGGGGCGAGCAGTACTTC.